This TCR beta chain came from a study of blood T cell repertoires in COVID-19. V was cut by 0 bases and J by 7 bases, with 13 bases left in between. Germline V lookup: CDR1 SGHDN, CDR2 FVKESK. The CDR3 is made up of 14 amino acids. Per the study methods: Estimation of nucleated cell counts was performed using reference gene primer amplification. Profiling relied on immunoSEQ multiplex PCR, and the TCRdb table lists in-frame clones only, not all of them. V, J and clone size were drawn from that table, and D and trimming were deduced from the DNA. The sample consists of some 200,000 clones, roughly 90% of them appearing once.

The receptor was derived from a man between 65 and 79 years old with acute or convalescent COVID-19. This rearrangement joins TRBV14 to TRBJ2-7; D gene uncertain. Sample: peripheral blood. The DNA for the CDR3 is TGTGCCAGCAGCCAAGAACTGGCCGTACTAGAGCAGTACTTC. It specifies CASSQELAVLEQYF.